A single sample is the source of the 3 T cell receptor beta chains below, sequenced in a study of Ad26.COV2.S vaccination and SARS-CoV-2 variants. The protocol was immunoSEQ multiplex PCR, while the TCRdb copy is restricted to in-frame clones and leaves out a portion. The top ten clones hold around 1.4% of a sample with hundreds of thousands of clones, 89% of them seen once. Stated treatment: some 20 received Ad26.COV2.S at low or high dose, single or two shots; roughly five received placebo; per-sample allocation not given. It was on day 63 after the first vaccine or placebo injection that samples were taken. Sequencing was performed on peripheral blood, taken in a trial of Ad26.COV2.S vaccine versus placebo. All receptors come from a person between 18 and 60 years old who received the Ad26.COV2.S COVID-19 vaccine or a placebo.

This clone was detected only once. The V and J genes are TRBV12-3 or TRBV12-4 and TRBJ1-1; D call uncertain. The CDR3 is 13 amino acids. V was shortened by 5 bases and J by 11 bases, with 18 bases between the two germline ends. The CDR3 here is CASSHLSRLTAFF. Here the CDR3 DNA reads TGTGCCAGCAGTCACCTTTCGCGCCTGACTGCTTTCTTT.

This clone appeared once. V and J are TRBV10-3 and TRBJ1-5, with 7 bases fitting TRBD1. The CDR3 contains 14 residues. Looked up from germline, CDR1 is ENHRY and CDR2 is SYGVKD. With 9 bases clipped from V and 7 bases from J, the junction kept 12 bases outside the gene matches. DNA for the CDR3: TGTGCCATGGGGGGACAGCAGGCGGGGCAGCCCCAGCATTTT. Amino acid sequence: CAMGGQQAGQPQHF.

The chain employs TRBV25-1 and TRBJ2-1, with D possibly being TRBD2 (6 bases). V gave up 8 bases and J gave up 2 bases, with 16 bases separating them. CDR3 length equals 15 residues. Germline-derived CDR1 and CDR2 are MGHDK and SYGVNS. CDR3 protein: CASRRAGGAYNEQFF. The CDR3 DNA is TGTGCCAGCCGTCGCGCCGGGGGAGCCTACAATGAGCAGTTCTTC.